Listed below are T cell receptor beta chains from one sample, sequenced in a study of shared clonotypes between healthy human individuals. Repertoires were generated with immunoSEQ multiplex PCR, while TCRdb's copy carries only in-frame clones and drops some. Of some 1 million clones in the sample, about three quarters were seen once. Sequenced input: memory CD4+ T cells sorted from blood. Source of these receptors: a man younger than 30 in good health. The CDR3 runs from the conserved cysteine through the conserved F or W.

TRBV19,CASKGGYYSPLHF
TRBV10-1,CASSESAGTAQFF
TRBV6-5,CASSYGETQYF
TRBV28,CASSSDSYSNQPQHF
TRBV5-1,CASSLGLDLAGELFF
TRBV27,CASSLNTGELFF
TRBV5-4,CASSLTGGEQYF
TRBV29-1,CSVAGGQFYETQYF
TRBV2,CASSDLDSNQPQHF
TRBV10-3,CAIQPDRGGSPLHF
TRBV11-3,CASSLGAVGDEQFF
TRBV27,CASSGAVGPNEKLFF
TRBV11-3,CASSTGLHGGPRDTQYF
TRBV7-8,CASSLGLAGRAKNIQYF
TRBV10-3,CAISAPGQGNTIYF
TRBV6-1,CASSEGGGSNEQFF
TRBV4-3,CATAREATGAAGYTF
TRBV27,CASRRLNPGSYGYTF
TRBV7-2,CASSLWGHYQETQYF
TRBV27,CASSLQGTTNEKLFF
TRBV18,CASSQGRGNQPQHF
TRBV11-3,CASKDRVTDTQYF
TRBV9,CASSVAGGPGELFF
TRBV6-5,CASIDSGSYEQYF
TRBV7-2,CASSEPGRNEQYF
TRBV5-1,CASSLMDRAVNEQFF
TRBV27,CASSLGRGGGAYEQYF
TRBV5-4,CASSSQGSGAFF
TRBV19,CASRTGTGRRTGELFF
TRBV29-1,CSVFSPGTATNEKLFF
TRBV11-2,CASSPRTGGGRAFF
TRBV11-2,CASSFKGNTGELFF
TRBV7-9,CASSLKRTGISTGELFF
TRBV9,CASSTSGTLNHNEQFF
TRBV11-3,CASSLAAGRSYEQYF
TRBV7-9,CASSLGGQGQETQYF
TRBV29-1,CSVEYLGTGANGGYGYTF
TRBV6-5,CASSPFNTEAFF
TRBV10-2,CASSFSNSPLHF